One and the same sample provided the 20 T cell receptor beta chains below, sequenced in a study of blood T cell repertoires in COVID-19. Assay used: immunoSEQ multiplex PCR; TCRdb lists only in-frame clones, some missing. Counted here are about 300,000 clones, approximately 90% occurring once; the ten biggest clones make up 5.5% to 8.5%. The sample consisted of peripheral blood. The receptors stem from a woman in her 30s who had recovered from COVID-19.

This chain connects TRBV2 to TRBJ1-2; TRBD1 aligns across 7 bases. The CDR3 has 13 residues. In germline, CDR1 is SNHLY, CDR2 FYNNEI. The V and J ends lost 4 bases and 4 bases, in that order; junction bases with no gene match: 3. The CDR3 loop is CASSGGQTYGYTF. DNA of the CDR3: TGTGCCAGCAGTGGGGGACAGACCTATGGCTACACCTTC.

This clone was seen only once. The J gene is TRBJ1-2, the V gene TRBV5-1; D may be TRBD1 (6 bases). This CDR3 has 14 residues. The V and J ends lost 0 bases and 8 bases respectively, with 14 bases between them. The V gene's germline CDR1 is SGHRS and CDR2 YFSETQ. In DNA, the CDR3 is TGCGCCAGCAGCTTGGCACAGGGTCCGGGGGGCTACACCTTC. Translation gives CASSLAQGPGGYTF.

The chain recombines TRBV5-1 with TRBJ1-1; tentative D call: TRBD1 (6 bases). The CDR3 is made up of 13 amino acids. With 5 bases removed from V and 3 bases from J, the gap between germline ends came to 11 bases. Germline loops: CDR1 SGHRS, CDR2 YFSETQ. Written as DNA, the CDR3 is TGCGCCAGCAGTTTAGGGGGTGACACTGAAGCTTTCTTT. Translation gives CASSLGGDTEAFF.

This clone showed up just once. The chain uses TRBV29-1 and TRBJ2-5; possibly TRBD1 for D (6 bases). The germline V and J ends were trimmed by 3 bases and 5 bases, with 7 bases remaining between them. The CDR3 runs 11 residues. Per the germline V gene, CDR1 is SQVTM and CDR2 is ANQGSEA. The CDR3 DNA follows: TGCAGCGTTGAGAGGGGGGAGACCCAGTACTTC. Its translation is CSVERGETQYF.

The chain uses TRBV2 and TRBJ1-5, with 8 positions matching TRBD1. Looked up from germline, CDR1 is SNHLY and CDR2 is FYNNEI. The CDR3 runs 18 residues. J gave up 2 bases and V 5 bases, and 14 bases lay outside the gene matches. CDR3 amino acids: CASSTTVTQGAGNQPQHF. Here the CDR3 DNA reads TGTGCCAGCAGTACTACCGTAACTCAGGGGGCAGGCAATCAGCCCCAGCATTTT.

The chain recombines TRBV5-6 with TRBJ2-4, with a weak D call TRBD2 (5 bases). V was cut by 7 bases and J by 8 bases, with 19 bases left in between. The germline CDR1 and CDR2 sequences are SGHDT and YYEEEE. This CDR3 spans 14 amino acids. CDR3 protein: CASGSELPGDIQYF. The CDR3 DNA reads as TGTGCCAGCGGATCTGAACTCCCCGGGGACATTCAGTACTTC.

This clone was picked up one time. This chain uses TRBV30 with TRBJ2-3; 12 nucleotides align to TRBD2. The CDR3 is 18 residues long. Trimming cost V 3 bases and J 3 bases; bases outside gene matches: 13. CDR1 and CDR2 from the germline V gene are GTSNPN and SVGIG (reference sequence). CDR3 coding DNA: TGTGCCTGGAGACCTAACCTCGGACTAGCGGGATTTACAGATACGCAGTATTTT. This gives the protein CAWRPNLGLAGFTDTQYF.

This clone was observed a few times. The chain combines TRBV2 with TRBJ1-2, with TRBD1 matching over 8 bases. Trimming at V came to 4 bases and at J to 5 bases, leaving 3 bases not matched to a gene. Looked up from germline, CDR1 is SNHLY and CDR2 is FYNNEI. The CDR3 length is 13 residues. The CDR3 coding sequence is TGTGCCAGCAGTGCGGGACAGGAGTATGGCTACACCTTC. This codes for CASSAGQEYGYTF.

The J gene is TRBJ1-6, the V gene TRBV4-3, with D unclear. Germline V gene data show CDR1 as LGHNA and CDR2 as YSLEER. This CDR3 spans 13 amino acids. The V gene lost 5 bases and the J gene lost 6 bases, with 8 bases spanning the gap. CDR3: CASSEDLNSPLHF. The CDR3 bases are TGCGCCAGCAGCGAGGATCTTAATTCACCCCTCCACTTT.

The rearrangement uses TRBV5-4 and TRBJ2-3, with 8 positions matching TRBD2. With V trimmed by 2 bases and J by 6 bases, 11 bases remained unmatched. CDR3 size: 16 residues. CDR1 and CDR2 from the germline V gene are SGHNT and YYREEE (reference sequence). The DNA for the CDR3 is TGTGCCAGCAGCTTTATGGCGGGGGGTCCCCTTGATACGCAGTATTTT. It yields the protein CASSFMAGGPLDTQYF.

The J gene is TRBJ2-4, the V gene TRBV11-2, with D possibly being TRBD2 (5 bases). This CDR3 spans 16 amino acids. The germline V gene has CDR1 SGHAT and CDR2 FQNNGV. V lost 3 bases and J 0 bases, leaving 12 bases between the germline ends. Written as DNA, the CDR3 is TGTGCCAGCAGCTTCACCCGAGGGATAGCCAAAAACATTCAGTACTTC. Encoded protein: CASSFTRGIAKNIQYF. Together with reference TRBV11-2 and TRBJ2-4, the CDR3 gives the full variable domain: EAGVAQSPRYKIIEKRQSVAFWCNPISGHATLYWYQQILGQGPKLLIQFQNNGVVDDSQLPKDRFSAERLKGVDSTLKIQPAKLEDSAVYLCASSFTRGIAKNIQYFGAGTRLSVL.

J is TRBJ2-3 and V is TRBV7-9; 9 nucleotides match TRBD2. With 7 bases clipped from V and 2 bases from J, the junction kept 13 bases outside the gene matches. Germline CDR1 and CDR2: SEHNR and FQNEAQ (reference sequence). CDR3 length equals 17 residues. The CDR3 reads CASTWRVTSGYTDTQYF. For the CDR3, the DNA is TGTGCCAGCACTTGGCGGGTGACTAGCGGTTACACAGATACGCAGTATTTT. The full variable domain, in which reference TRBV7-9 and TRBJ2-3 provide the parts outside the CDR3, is DTGVSQNPRHKITKRGQNVTFRCDPISEHNRLYWYRQTLGQGPEFLTYFQNEAQLEKSRLLSDRFSAERPKGSFSTLEIQRTEQGDSAMYLCASTWRVTSGYTDTQYFGPGTRLTVL.

CDR3 loop: CASSIDTGGAWNTEAFF. CDR3 DNA sequence: TGTGCCAGTAGTATAGACACAGGGGGAGCCTGGAACACTGAAGCTTTCTTT. V usage is TRBV19 and J usage is TRBJ1-1, with 8 bases matching TRBD1. Germline loops: CDR1 LNHDA, CDR2 SQIVND (reference sequence). The trim removed 0 bases at V and 1 base at J, leaving 7 bases unmatched. The CDR3 length is 17 residues. Filled out from reference TRBV19 and TRBJ1-1, the complete variable domain reads DGGITQSPKYLFRKEGQNVTLSCEQNLNHDAMYWYRQDPGQGLRLIYYSQIVNDFQKGDIAEGYSVSREKKESFPLTVTSAQKNPTAFYLCASSIDTGGAWNTEAFFGQGTRLTVV.

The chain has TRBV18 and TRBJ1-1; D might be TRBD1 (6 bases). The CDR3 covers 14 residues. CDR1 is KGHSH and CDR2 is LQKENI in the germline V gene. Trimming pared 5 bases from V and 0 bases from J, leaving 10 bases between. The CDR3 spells CASSAGQMNTEAFF. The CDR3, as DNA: TGTGCCAGCTCAGCTGGACAGATGAACACTGAAGCTTTCTTT.

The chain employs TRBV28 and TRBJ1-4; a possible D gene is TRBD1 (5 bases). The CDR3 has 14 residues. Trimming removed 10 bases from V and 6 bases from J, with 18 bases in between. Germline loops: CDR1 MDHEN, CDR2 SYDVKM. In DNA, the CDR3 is TGTGCCACCCAGAGGCCCAGGGTGGATGAAAAACTGTTTTTT. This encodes CATQRPRVDEKLFF.

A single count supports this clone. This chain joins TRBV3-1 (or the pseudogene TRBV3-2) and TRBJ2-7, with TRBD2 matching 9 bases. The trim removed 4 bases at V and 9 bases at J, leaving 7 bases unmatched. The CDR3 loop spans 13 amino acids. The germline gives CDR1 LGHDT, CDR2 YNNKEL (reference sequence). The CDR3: CASSPVSGGPQYF. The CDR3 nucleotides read TGTGCCAGCAGCCCCGTTAGCGGGGGTCCGCAGTACTTC.

The CDR3 loop reads CASSLVFQVAAEAFF. CDR3 DNA sequence: TGTGCCAGCAGCTTAGTATTCCAAGTAGCGGCTGAAGCTTTCTTT. V usage is TRBV11-2 and J usage is TRBJ1-1; D gene unclear. This CDR3 comprises 15 residues. Looked up from germline, CDR1 is SGHAT and CDR2 is FQNNGV. Trimming stripped 1 base from V and 6 bases from J, with 15 bases between. Supplemented by reference TRBV11-2 and TRBJ1-1, the full variable domain reads EAGVAQSPRYKIIEKRQSVAFWCNPISGHATLYWYQQILGQGPKLLIQFQNNGVVDDSQLPKDRFSAERLKGVDSTLKIQPAKLEDSAVYLCASSLVFQVAAEAFFGQGTRLTVV.

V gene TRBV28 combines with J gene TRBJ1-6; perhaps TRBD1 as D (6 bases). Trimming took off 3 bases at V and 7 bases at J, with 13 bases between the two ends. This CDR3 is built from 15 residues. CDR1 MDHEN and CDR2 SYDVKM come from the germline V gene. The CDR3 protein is CASSFIQGLNSPLHF. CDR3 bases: TGTGCCAGCAGTTTTATTCAGGGGCTGAATTCACCCCTCCACTTT.

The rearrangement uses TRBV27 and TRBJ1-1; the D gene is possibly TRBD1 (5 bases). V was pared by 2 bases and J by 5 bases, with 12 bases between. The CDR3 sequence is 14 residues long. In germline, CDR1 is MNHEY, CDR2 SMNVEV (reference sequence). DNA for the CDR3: TGTGCCAGCAGTTTAGTTTCAGGGTGGACTGAAGCTTTCTTT. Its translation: CASSLVSGWTEAFF.

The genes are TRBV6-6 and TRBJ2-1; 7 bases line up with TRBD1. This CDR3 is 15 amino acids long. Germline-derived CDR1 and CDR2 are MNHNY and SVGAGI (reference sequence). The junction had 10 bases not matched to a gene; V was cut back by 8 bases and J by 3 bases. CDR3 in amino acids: CASLNSRGNYNEQFF. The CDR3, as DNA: TGTGCCAGCCTCAACTCCAGGGGGAACTACAATGAGCAGTTCTTC.